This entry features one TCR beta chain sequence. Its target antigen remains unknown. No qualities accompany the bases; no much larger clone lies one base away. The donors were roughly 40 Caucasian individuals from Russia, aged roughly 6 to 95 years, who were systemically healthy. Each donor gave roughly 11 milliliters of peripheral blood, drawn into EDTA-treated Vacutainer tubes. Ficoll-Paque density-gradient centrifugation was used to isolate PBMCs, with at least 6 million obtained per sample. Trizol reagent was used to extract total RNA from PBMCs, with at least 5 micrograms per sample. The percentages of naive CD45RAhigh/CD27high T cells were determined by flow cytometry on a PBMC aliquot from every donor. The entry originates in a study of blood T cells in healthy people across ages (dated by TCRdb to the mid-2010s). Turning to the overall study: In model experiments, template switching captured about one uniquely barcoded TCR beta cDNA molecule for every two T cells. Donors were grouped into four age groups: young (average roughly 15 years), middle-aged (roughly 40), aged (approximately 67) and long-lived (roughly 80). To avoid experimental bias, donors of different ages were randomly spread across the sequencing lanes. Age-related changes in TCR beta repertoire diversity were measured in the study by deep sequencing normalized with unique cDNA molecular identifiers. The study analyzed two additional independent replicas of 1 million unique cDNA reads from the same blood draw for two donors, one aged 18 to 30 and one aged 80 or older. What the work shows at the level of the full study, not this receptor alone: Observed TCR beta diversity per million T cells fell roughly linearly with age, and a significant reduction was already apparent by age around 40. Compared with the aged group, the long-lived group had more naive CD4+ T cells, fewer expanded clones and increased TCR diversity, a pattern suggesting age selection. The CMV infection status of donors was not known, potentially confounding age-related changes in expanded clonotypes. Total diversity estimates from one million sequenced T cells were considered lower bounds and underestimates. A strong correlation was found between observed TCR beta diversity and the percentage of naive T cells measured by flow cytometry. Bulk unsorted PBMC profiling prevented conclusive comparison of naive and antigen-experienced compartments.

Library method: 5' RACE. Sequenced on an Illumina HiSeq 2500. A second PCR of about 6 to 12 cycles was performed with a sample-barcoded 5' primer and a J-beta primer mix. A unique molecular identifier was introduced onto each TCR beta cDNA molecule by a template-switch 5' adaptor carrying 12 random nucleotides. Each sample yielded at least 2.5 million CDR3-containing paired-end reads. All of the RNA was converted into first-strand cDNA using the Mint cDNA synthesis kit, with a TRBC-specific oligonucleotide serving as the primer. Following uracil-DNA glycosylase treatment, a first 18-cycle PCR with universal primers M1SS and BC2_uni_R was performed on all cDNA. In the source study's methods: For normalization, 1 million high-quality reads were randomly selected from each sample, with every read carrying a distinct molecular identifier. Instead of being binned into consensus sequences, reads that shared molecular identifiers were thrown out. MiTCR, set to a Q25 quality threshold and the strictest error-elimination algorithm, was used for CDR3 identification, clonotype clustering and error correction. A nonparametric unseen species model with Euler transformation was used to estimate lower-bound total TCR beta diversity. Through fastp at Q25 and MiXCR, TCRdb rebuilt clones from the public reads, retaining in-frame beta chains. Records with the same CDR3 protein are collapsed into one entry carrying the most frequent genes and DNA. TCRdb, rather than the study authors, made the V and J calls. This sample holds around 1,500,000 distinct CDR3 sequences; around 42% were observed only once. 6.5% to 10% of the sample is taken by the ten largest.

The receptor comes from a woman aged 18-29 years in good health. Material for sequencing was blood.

The DNA sequence follows: TGTGCCAGCAGTTTCTCCGGGGCAGGGAATAACGATGAGCAGTTCTTC. Its protein product is CASSFSGAGNNDEQFF. The sequence is built from TRBV28 and TRBJ2-1, with the D call perhaps TRBD1 or TRBD2, as 5 bases match in each case. Including cysteine and phenylalanine, the CDR3 has 16 amino acids. Only the CDR3 region is kept as DNA, spanning 48 bases read in frame from base 1. CDR1 and CDR2, per the germline V gene, are MDHEN and SYDVKM. V was cut back by 3 bases and J by 8 bases, leaving a gap of 20 bases between them.